Below, one T cell receptor (beta chain) is given with its context. What it binds is not known. This sample stems from a study of identical twins. Study outcomes and limitations: The authors noted that invariant MAIT and iNKT cells could partly confound zero-insertion analyses. Compared with models, monozygotic twins showed more out-of-frame TCR alpha sharing. Insertions were reduced in abundant cord blood beta clonotypes but not in memory repertoires.

Germline V gene lookup returns CDR1 SGHRS and CDR2 YFSETQ. This CDR3 comprises 15 residues. V lost 0 bases and J lost 8; bases outside the gene matches: 6. TCRdb called the 5' RACE reads again in MiXCR, with one record for every CDR3 protein. The sample has 1.5 million to 2 million distinct CDR3 sequences; about 32% are singletons. The chain is built from TRBV5-1 and TRBJ2-1; TRBD2 matches 9 bases. The specimen sequenced was cord blood. This clonotype was obtained from a newborn girl in good health. CDR3 coding DNA: TGCGCCAGCAGCTTGGTGGCGGGAGGGATCCATGAGCAGTTCTTC. This codes for CASSLVAGGIHEQFF.